This entry lists 32 T cell receptor beta chains sequenced from one sample in a study of T cell repertoires in cytomegalovirus infection (dated by TCRdb to between 2017 and 2020). The listed sequencing device is Illumina HiSeq 1500. The public reads were reprocessed in TCRdb via fastp at Q25 and MiXCR, keeping in-frame beta chains. Rows merge per CDR3 protein into single entries with the most common DNA and genes. The table for this sample lists about 160,000 distinct CDR3 sequences; about a fifth of them were counted only once. The ten largest make up under 30% of the sample. The treatment or condition label, as the study defines it: in vitro stimulation with specific CMV peptide epitopes to enrich CMV-specific T cells. Antigens of these TCRs are unknown. The input for sequencing was CD8+ T cells from cultured PBMCs, taken from culture after CMV antigen stimulation. The receptors originated from a human donor in good health (CMV status not recorded). Some clones in this sample may be carry-over from other donors' samples.

This clonotype occurred a few times. This rearrangement joins TRBV7-6 to TRBJ1-1; tentatively, D is TRBD1 (5 bases). Per germline, CDR1 SGHVS and CDR2 FNYEAQ. The CDR3 loop spans 12 amino acids. With 5 bases removed from V and 5 bases from J, the gap between germline ends came to 9 bases. In DNA, the CDR3 is TGTGCCAGCAGCGTTGGGGGGACTGAAGCTTTCTTT. This sequence encodes CASSVGGTEAFF.

J is TRBJ1-3 and V is TRBV12-3 or TRBV12-4; D is ambiguous. Trimming shortened V by 3 bases and J by 2 bases, and 5 bases separated the two germline ends. The CDR3 extends over 13 amino acids. CDR3 sequence: CASSFLPGNTIYF. The DNA for the CDR3 is TGTGCCAGCAGTTTTCTTCCTGGAAACACCATATATTTT.

This clonotype was observed at least ten times. The gene calls are TRBV7-6 and TRBJ1-1; D not certain. The CDR3 covers 9 residues. Trimming pared 5 bases from V and 8 bases from J, leaving 3 bases between. The germline V gene has CDR1 SGHVS and CDR2 FNYEAQ. CDR3 protein: CASSPEAFF. CDR3 nucleotide sequence: TGTGCCAGCAGCCCGGAAGCTTTCTTT.

The V gene is TRBV7-8, the J gene TRBJ2-2; 8 bases are shared with TRBD1. The V gene end was trimmed by 5 bases and the J gene end by 4 bases; junction bases not matched to a gene: 0. CDR3 size: 13 residues. Germline V gives CDR1 SGHVS, CDR2 FQNEAQ. CDR3 amino acids: CASSTGGTGELFF. As DNA, the CDR3 is TGTGCCAGCAGCACAGGGGGCACCGGGGAGCTGTTTTTT.

This clonotype appeared a few times. This sequence joins TRBV7-8 and TRBJ1-1, with D hard to call. The CDR3 loop spans 15 amino acids. The germline gives CDR1 SGHVS, CDR2 FQNEAQ. V was pared by 1 base and J by 5 bases, with 14 bases between. The CDR3 DNA reads TGTGCCAGCAGCTTAGGACGGACCGGGAAAACTGAAGCTTTCTTT. It is translated as CASSLGRTGKTEAFF. Full variable domain (remainder filled in from reference TRBV7-8 and TRBJ1-1): GAGVSQSPRYKVAKRGQDVALRCDPISGHVSLFWYQQALGQGPEFLTYFQNEAQLDKSGLPSDRFFAERPEGSVSTLKIQRTQQEDSAVYLCASSLGRTGKTEAFFGQGTRLTVV.

This clonotype appeared a single time. This chain uses TRBV27 with TRBJ1-6, with 8 bases lining up with TRBD1. The V and J ends lost 0 bases and 9 bases, in that order; junction bases with no gene match: 1. Germline V lookup: CDR1 MNHEY, CDR2 SMNVEV (reference sequence). The CDR3 extends over 14 amino acids. The DNA of the CDR3 is TGTGCCAGCAGTTTATCCGGACAGGGTTCACCCCTCCACTTT. Its translation: CASSLSGQGSPLHF.

The chain has TRBV2 and TRBJ2-6; tentatively, D is TRBD1 (5 bases). Deletions cut 5 bases from V and 0 bases from J, with 14 bases between. The CDR3 loop spans 17 amino acids. Looked up from germline, CDR1 is SNHLY and CDR2 is FYNNEI. CDR3 nucleotides: TGTGCCAGCAGTCTCTACAGGTCCCCCTCTGGGGCCAACGTCCTGACTTTC. It is translated as CASSLYRSPSGANVLTF.

The J gene is TRBJ2-3, the V gene TRBV7-9; D call uncertain. V was trimmed by 9 bases and J by 3 bases, leaving 16 bases between them. The CDR3 is 14 residues long. Germline lookup yields CDR1 SEHNR and CDR2 FQNEAQ (reference sequence). The CDR3 DNA is TGTGCCAGTATAGGAGTTCTTCCTACAGATACGCAGTATTTT. Translating gives CASIGVLPTDTQYF.

The chain couples TRBV4-1 to TRBJ1-1, with 10 bases identical to TRBD1. This CDR3 is built from 16 residues. Trimming took 5 bases from V and 0 from J; bases not matched to a gene: 6. Germline-derived CDR1 and CDR2 are MGHRA and YSYEKL. The CDR3 sequence: CASSIRDRGMNTEAFF. For the CDR3, the DNA is TGCGCCAGCAGCATCCGGGACAGGGGAATGAACACTGAAGCTTTCTTT.

This clonotype has a handful of counts. The chain combines TRBV5-6 with TRBJ2-7; tentatively, D is TRBD1 or TRBD2 (7 bases each). The CDR3 length is 17 residues. CDR1 SGHDT and CDR2 YYEEEE come from the germline V gene. Between the trimmed V and J ends, which lost 2 bases and 0 bases, there was a span of 18 bases. In DNA form, the CDR3 reads TGTGCCAGCAGCTTCTCGGAAACAGGGGACTACTCCTACGAGCAGTACTTC. Protein product: CASSFSETGDYSYEQYF.

The J gene is TRBJ2-3, the V gene TRBV9, with D possibly called TRBD1 or TRBD2 (5 bases each). Trimming removed 0 bases at V and 3 bases at J, with 11 bases between. The CDR3 runs to 15 residues. The V gene's germline CDR1 is SGDLS and CDR2 YYNGEE. The CDR3 is CASSVAGRRTDTQYF. The CDR3 DNA reads TGTGCCAGCAGCGTAGCGGGGCGCAGGACAGATACGCAGTATTTT.

In its sample, this clonotype was seen once. This chain uses TRBV7-6 with TRBJ2-7; possible D gene TRBD2, 7 bases. Trimming removed 1 base at V and 6 bases at J, with 19 bases between. The germline gives CDR1 SGHVS, CDR2 FNYEAQ. The CDR3 sequence is 16 residues long. The CDR3 reads CASSLGSGEGVVEQYF. The CDR3 region has the DNA TGTGCCAGCAGCTTAGGCTCCGGGGAGGGGGTGGTCGAGCAGTACTTC.

This clonotype was detected a few times. The chain recombines TRBV4-3 with TRBJ2-3, with TRBD2 matching 7 bases. There are 14 residues in the CDR3. CDR1 is LGHNA, CDR2 YSLEER, per germline. J gave up 3 bases and V 0 bases, and 0 bases lay outside the gene matches. The CDR3 sequence: CASSQERGTDTQYF. In DNA form, the CDR3 reads TGCGCCAGCAGCCAAGAGCGGGGGACAGATACGCAGTATTTT.

The chain has TRBV14 and TRBJ2-5, with D tentatively TRBD2 (5 bases). The CDR3 runs to 17 residues. V lost 4 bases and J 2 bases, leaving 20 bases between the germline ends. CDR1 is SGHDN and CDR2 is FVKESK in the germline V gene. CDR3 nucleotide sequence: TGTGCCAGCAGCCCCCGGCGCTGGGGAGAAGGACAAGAGACCCAGTACTTC. Amino acid sequence: CASSPRRWGEGQETQYF.

The V call is TRBV27, the J call TRBJ2-1; 7 nucleotides align to TRBD2. The CDR3 consists of 16 residues. Germline CDR1 MNHEY, CDR2 SMNVEV (reference sequence). J gave up 5 bases and V 0 bases, and 7 bases lay outside the gene matches. The CDR3 protein is CASSLSAGTLHNEQFF. CDR3 nucleotides: TGTGCCAGCAGTTTATCAGCGGGGACTCTCCACAATGAGCAGTTCTTC.

The rearrangement links TRBV12-3 or TRBV12-4 to TRBJ1-2; TRBD1 is a possible D gene (6 bases). Deletions cut 4 bases from V and 2 bases from J, with 14 bases between. The CDR3 totals 15 residues. The CDR3 reads CASSSDTGFNYGYTF. The CDR3, as DNA: TGTGCCAGCAGTTCCGATACAGGGTTCAACTATGGCTACACCTTC.

This clonotype has only a few counts. The V and J genes are TRBV27 and TRBJ1-3; D gene uncertain. The CDR3 extends over 15 amino acids. Trimming cost V 3 bases and J 4 bases, with 13 bases left between them. CDR1 MNHEY and CDR2 SMNVEV come from the germline V gene (reference sequence). CDR3 region: CASSLYPMRGNTIYF. The CDR3 DNA is TGTGCCAGCAGTTTGTACCCCATGAGGGGAAACACCATATATTTT.

In its sample, this clonotype was seen a few times. V and J are TRBV7-6 and TRBJ2-3; the D call may be TRBD1 or TRBD2 (5 bases each). V was clipped by 5 bases and J by 0 bases, with 15 bases between them. The CDR3 sequence is 16 residues long. Germline-derived CDR1 and CDR2 are SGHVS and FNYEAQ. The chain's CDR3 is CASSPGTVTSTDTQYF. DNA of the CDR3: TGTGCCAGCAGCCCGGGGACGGTAACTAGCACAGATACGCAGTATTTT.

V is TRBV2 and J is TRBJ2-7, with D unresolved. Germline CDR1 SNHLY, CDR2 FYNNEI. V lost 5 bases to trimming and J lost 5 bases, with 10 bases between them. The CDR3 totals 12 residues. The CDR3 DNA reads as TGTGCCAGCAGTCAAACACGCGACGAGCAGTACTTC. This translates into CASSQTRDEQYF.

The V call is TRBV5-6, the J call TRBJ1-5; D not resolved. Germline CDR1 SGHDT, CDR2 YYEEEE. V was cut by 0 bases and J by 4 bases, with 11 bases left in between. The CDR3 covers 15 residues. The CDR3 DNA reads TGTGCCAGCAGCTTGGCCGGGATTGTAAATCAGCCCCAGCATTTT. This gives the protein CASSLAGIVNQPQHF.

This chain links TRBV20-1 with TRBJ2-7; D gene uncertain. Per germline, CDR1 DFQATT and CDR2 SNEGSKA (reference sequence). The V gene lost 0 bases and the J gene lost 1 base, with 10 bases spanning the gap. This CDR3 comprises 14 residues. The CDR3 DNA sequence: TGCAGTGCTAGAGAGGCTATTACTTCCTACGAGCAGTACTTC. Amino acids: CSAREAITSYEQYF.

The chain carries TRBV27 and TRBJ1-5; TRBD1 aligns across 11 bases. Per germline, CDR1 MNHEY and CDR2 SMNVEV (reference sequence). J lost 5 bases, V lost 5 bases, and 8 bases had no gene match. The CDR3 runs to 16 residues. This CDR3 reads CASSPLGTGGDQPQHF. Here the CDR3 DNA reads TGTGCCAGCAGTCCCCTTGGGACAGGGGGGGATCAGCCCCAGCATTTT.

The rearrangement uses TRBV19 and TRBJ2-1, with 10 bases aligning to TRBD2. The length of the CDR3 is 16 residues. Germline values: CDR1 LNHDA, CDR2 SQIVND (reference sequence). V dropped 2 bases and J dropped 3; count of bases not matched to a gene: 4. In DNA, the CDR3 is TGTGCCAGTAGTATACTAGCGGGGGCCGTCTACAATGAGCAGTTCTTC. Its translation: CASSILAGAVYNEQFF.

The chain joins TRBV4-1 to TRBJ1-1; D unresolved. The V gene's germline CDR1 is MGHRA and CDR2 YSYEKL. Between the trimmed V and J ends, which lost 4 bases and 3 bases, there was a span of 18 bases. CDR3 length: 16 amino acids. This CDR3 is CASSPDWGRVDTEAFF. The DNA for the CDR3 is TGCGCCAGCAGCCCAGACTGGGGAAGGGTAGACACTGAAGCTTTCTTT.

This clonotype showed up just a few times. The chain joins TRBV7-8 to TRBJ2-3; 8 nucleotides line up with TRBD1. CDR1 and CDR2 from the germline V gene are SGHVS and FQNEAQ. Trimming at V came to 5 bases and at J to 0 bases, leaving 7 bases not matched to a gene. The CDR3 extends over 16 amino acids. The CDR3: CASSPRQGLSTDTQYF. In DNA form, the CDR3 reads TGTGCCAGCAGCCCAAGACAGGGGTTAAGCACAGATACGCAGTATTTT.

The chain uses TRBV4-1 and TRBJ2-1, with unresolved D. Trimming took 1 base from V and 10 from J, leaving 11 bases between them. The CDR3 loop spans 13 amino acids. CDR1 and CDR2 (germline): MGHRA, YSYEKL. The CDR3 nucleotides are TGCGCCAGCAGCCAAGTTCCCTCGAAAGAGCAGTTCTTC. Encoded protein: CASSQVPSKEQFF.

The J gene is TRBJ1-3, the V gene TRBV5-6; D is possibly TRBD1 (5 bases). Germline V lookup: CDR1 SGHDT, CDR2 YYEEEE. V dropped 4 bases and J dropped 0 bases, with 14 bases sitting between them. CDR3 size: 16 residues. In DNA, the CDR3 is TGTGCCAGCAGCGGGGGACCGCGGGTCTCTGGAAACACCATATATTTT. The encoded protein is CASSGGPRVSGNTIYF.

V gene TRBV28 combines with J gene TRBJ2-2; 10 bases agree with TRBD2. With V trimmed by 3 bases and J by 5 bases, 6 bases remained unmatched. Germline V lookup: CDR1 MDHEN, CDR2 SYDVKM. The CDR3 runs 16 residues. CDR3 in DNA: TGTGCCAGCAGTTTTGAAGCGGGGGGGATGACCGGGGAGCTGTTTTTT. Translated, it gives CASSFEAGGMTGELFF.

This clonotype turned up a few times. The genes are TRBV7-9 and TRBJ2-3; 10 positions agree with TRBD1. Germline lookup yields CDR1 SEHNR and CDR2 FQNEAQ (reference sequence). V lost 8 bases to trimming and J lost 1 base; unmatched junction nucleotides: 12. The CDR3 has 17 amino acids. The CDR3 DNA reads as TGTGCCAGCCAGGGACAGGGGACTAAGAGAGGCACAGATACGCAGTATTTT. Amino acid sequence: CASQGQGTKRGTDTQYF.

The rearrangement joins TRBV28 to TRBJ2-3, with 8 bases identical to TRBD1. The CDR3 length is 15 residues. Germline V lookup: CDR1 MDHEN, CDR2 SYDVKM. J was trimmed by 2 bases and V by 7 bases; bases with no gene match: 8. Here the CDR3 reads CASTGVQGVTDTQYF. In DNA, the CDR3 is TGTGCCAGCACCGGGGTACAGGGGGTCACAGATACGCAGTATTTT.

The chain is built from TRBV12-3 or TRBV12-4 and TRBJ2-1; a weak D match, TRBD2 (5 bases). This CDR3 contains 12 residues. V was clipped by 6 bases and J by 12 bases, with 15 bases between them. The CDR3 spells CASSTGGPPQFF. The CDR3 DNA sequence: TGTGCCAGCAGCACCGGCGGGCCCCCGCAGTTCTTC.

The genes are TRBV6-6 and TRBJ1-4; tentative D call: TRBD1 (5 bases). The V end was cut by 1 base, the J end by 2 bases, with 8 bases between. The CDR3 loop spans 15 amino acids. CDR1 MNHNY and CDR2 SVGAGI come from the germline V gene (reference sequence). The CDR3 bases are TGTGCCAGCAGTTACTTAGGGGCGACTAATGAAAAACTGTTTTTT. Residues: CASSYLGATNEKLFF.